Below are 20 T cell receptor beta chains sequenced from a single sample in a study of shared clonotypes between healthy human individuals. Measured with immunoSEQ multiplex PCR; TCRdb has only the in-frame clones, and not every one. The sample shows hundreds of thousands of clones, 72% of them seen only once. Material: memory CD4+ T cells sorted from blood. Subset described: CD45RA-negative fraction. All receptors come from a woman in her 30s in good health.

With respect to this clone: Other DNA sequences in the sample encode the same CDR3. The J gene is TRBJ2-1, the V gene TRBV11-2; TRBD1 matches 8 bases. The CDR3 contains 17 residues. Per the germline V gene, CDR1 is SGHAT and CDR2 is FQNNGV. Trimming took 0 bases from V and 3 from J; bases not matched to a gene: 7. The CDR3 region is CASSLDGGTGGYNEQFF. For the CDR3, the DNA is TGTGCCAGCAGCTTAGATGGTGGTACAGGGGGCTACAATGAGCAGTTCTTC.

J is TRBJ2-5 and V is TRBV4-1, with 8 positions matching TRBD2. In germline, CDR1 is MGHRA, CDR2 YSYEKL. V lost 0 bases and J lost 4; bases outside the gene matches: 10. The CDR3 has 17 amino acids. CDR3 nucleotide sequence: TGCGCCAGCAGCCAAGATCAGAGCGGGAGTCTCGGAGAGACCCAGTACTTC. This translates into CASSQDQSGSLGETQYF.

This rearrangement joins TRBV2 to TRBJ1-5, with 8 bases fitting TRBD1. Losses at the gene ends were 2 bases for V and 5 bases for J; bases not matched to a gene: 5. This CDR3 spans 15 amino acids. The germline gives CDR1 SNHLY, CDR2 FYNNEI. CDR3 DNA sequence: TGTGCCAGCAGTGAAAGGACAGGGTCTTATCAGCCCCAGCATTTT. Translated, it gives CASSERTGSYQPQHF.

DNA for the CDR3: TGTGCCAGCAGTGACTTCCAGTCCGGGGAGCTGTTTTTT. This encodes CASSDFQSGELFF. The V gene is TRBV6-4, the J gene TRBJ2-2; D uncertain. CDR3 length: 13 residues. Trimming left V 1 base short and J 6 bases short, with 6 bases between. From germline, CDR1 is MRHNA and CDR2 SNTAGT.

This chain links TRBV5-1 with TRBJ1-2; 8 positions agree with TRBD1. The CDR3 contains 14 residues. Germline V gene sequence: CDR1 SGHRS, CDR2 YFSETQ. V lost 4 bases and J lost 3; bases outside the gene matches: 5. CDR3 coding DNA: TGCGCCAGCAGCGTCGGACAGGGTGACTATGGCTACACCTTC. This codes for CASSVGQGDYGYTF.

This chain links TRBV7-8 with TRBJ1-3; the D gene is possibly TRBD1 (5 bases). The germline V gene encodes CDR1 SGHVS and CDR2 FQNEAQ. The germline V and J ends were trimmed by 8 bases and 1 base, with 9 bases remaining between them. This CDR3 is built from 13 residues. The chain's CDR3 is CASDAGSGNTIYF. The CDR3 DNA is TGTGCCAGCGACGCAGGGTCTGGAAACACCATATATTTT.

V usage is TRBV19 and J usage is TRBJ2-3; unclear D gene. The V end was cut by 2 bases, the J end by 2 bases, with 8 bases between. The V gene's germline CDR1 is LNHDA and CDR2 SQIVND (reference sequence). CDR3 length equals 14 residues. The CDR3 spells CASSIRTSTDTQYF. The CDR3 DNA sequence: TGTGCCAGTAGTATAAGGACCTCCACAGATACGCAGTATTTT. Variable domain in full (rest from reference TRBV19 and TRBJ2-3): DGGITQSPKYLFRKEGQNVTLSCEQNLNHDAMYWYRQDPGQGLRLIYYSQIVNDFQKGDIAEGYSVSREKKESFPLTVTSAQKNPTAFYLCASSIRTSTDTQYFGPGTRLTVL.

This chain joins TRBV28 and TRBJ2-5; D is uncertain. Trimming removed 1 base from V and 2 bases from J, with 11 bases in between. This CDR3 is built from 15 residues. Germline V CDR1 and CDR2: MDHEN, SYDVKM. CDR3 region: CASSLFIVAQETQYF. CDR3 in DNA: TGTGCCAGCAGTTTATTTATCGTGGCACAAGAGACCCAGTACTTC.

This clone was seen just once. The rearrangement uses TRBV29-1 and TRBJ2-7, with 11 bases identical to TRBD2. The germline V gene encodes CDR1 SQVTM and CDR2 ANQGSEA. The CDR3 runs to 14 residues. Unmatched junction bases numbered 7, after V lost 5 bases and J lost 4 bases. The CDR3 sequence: CSVTRGTSGYEQYF. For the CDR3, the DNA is TGCAGCGTTACCCGAGGGACTAGCGGATACGAGCAGTACTTC.

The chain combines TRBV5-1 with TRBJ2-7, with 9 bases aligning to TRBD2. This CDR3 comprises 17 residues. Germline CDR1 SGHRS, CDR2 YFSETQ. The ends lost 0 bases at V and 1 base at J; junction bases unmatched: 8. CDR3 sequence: CASSLAERLAGSYEQYF. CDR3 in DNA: TGCGCCAGCAGCTTGGCTGAAAGGCTAGCGGGATCCTACGAGCAGTACTTC.

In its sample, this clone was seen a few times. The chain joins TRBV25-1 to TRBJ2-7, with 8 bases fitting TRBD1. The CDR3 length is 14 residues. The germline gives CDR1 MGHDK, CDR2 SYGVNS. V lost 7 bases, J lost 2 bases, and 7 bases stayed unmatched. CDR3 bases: TGTGCCAGCACCAATGACAGGGGACCCTACGAGCAGTACTTC. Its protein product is CASTNDRGPYEQYF.

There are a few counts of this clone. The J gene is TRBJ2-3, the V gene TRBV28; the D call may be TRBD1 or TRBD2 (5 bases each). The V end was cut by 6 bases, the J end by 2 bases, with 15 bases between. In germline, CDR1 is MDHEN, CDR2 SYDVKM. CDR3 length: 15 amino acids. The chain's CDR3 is CASSQGRMITDTQYF. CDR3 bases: TGTGCCAGCAGCCAGGGACGGATGATCACAGATACGCAGTATTTT.

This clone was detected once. DNA for the CDR3: TGCAGCGTTGAGGAGGGGACGACCCCCGGAAAACTGTTTTTT. Its protein is CSVEEGTTPGKLFF. The V gene is TRBV29-1, the J gene TRBJ1-4, with D perhaps matching TRBD1 (5 bases). Germline-derived CDR1 and CDR2 are SQVTM and ANQGSEA. The CDR3 length is 14 residues. V was cut by 3 bases and J by 10 bases, with 18 bases left in between.

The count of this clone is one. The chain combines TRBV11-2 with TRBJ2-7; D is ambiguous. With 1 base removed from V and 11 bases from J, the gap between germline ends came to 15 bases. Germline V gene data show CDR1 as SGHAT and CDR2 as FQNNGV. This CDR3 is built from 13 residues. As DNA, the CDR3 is TGTGCCAGCAGCTTAGTGGAGAGGTTCCCAAAGTACTTC. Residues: CASSLVERFPKYF.

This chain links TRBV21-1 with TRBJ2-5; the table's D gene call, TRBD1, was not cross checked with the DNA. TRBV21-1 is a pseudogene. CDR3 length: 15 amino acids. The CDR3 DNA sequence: TGTGCCAGCAGCAAATTAGGGCGGGACAGGGCGAACTGGTACTTC. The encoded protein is CASSKLGRDRANWYF.

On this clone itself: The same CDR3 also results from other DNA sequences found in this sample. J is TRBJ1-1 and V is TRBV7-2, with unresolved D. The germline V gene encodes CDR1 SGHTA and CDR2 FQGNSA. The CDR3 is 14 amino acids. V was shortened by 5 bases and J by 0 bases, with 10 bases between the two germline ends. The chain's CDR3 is CASSPGHLNTEAFF. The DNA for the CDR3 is TGTGCCAGCAGCCCTGGGCACTTGAACACTGAAGCTTTCTTT.

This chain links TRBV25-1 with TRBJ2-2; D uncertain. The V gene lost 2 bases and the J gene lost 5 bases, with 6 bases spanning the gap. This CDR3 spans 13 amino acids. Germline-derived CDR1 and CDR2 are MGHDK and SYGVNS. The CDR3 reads CASSEGPTGELFF. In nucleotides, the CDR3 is TGTGCCAGCAGTGAAGGCCCGACCGGGGAGCTGTTTTTT.

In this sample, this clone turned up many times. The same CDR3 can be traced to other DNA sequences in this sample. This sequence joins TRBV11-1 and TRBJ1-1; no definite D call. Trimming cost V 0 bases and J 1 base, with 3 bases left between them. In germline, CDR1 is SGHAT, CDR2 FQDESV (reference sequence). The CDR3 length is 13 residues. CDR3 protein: CASSLAENTEAFF. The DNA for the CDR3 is TGTGCCAGCAGCTTAGCCGAGAACACTGAAGCTTTCTTT.

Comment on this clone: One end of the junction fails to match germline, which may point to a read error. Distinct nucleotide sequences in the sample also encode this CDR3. CDR3 residues: CASSRTGGLNYGYTF. The CDR3 coding sequence is TGTGCCAGCAGTAGAACAGGGGGCCTTAACTATGGCTACACCTTT. The chain recombines TRBV6-5 with TRBJ1-2, with 9 positions matching TRBD1. CDR3 size: 15 residues. In germline, CDR1 is MNHEY, CDR2 SVGAGI.

The CDR3 region has the DNA TGTGCCAGCAGCTCCAGGCCGGCGGCAGATACGCAGTATTTT. Its protein is CASSSRPAADTQYF. The chain is built from TRBV7-3 and TRBJ2-3; D is ambiguous. The CDR3 covers 14 residues. V was shortened by 4 bases and J by 4 bases, with 12 bases between the two germline ends. Germline V gene data show CDR1 as SGHTA and CDR2 as FQGTGA. The full variable domain, in which reference TRBV7-3 and TRBJ2-3 provide the parts outside the CDR3, is GAGVSQTPSNKVTEKGKYVELRCDPISGHTALYWYRQSLGQGPEFLIYFQGTGAADDSGLPNDRFFAVRPEGSVSTLKIQRTERGDSAVYLCASSSRPAADTQYFGPGTRLTVL.